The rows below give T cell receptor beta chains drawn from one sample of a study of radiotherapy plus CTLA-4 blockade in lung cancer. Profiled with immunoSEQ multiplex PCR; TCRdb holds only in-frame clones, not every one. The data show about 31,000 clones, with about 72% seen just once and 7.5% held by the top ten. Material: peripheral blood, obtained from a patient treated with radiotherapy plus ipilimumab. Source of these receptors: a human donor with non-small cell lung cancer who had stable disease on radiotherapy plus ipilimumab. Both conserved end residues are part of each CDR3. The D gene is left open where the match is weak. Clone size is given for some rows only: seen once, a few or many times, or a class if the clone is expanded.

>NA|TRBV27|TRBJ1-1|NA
CASSFRKTGLNTEAFF
TGTGCCAGCAGTTTCCGGAAGACAGGACTAAACACTGAAGCTTTCTTT
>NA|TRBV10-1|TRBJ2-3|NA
CASSETGASTDTQYF
TGCGCCAGCAGTGAGACAGGAGCAAGCACAGATACGCAGTATTTT
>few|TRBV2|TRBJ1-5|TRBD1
CASSRMGTASNQPQHF
TGTGCCAGCAGCCGAATGGGGACAGCGAGCAATCAGCCCCAGCATTTT
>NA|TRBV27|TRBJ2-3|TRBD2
CASSPVAGGPSDTQYF
TGTGCCAGCAGTCCCGTTGCGGGGGGGCCATCGGATACGCAGTATTTT
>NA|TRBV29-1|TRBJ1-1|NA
CSVGSGARSTEAFF
TGCAGCGTTGGATCGGGGGCGCGGAGCACTGAAGCTTTCTTT
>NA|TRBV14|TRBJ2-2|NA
CASSVQPGELFF
TGTGCCAGCAGCGTTCAGCCCGGGGAGCTGTTTTTT
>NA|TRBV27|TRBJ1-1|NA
CASSSPLQAFF
TGTGCCAGCAGTTCCCCCCTCCAAGCTTTCTTT
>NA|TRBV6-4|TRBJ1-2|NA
CASRDPGIGGYTF
TGTGCCAGCAGGGATCCGGGAATAGGAGGCTACACCTTC
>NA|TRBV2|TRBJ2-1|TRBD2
CASSEPILAGGNEQFF
TGTGCCAGCAGTGAACCCATACTAGCGGGGGGGAATGAGCAGTTCTTC
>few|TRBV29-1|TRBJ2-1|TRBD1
CSASDRGRNFQFF
TGCAGCGCTTCGGACAGGGGGCGGAATTTCCAGTTCTTC
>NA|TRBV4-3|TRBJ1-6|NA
CASSLTLGGINSPLHF
TGCGCCAGCAGCCTAACCCTCGGGGGGATTAATTCACCCCTCCACTTT
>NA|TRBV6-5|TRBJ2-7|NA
CASTQDFQGYEQYF
TGTGCCAGCACACAAGACTTTCAGGGGTACGAGCAGTACTTC
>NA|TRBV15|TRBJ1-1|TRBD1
CATSRDRGNTEAFF
TGTGCCACCAGCAGGGACAGGGGTAACACTGAAGCTTTCTTT
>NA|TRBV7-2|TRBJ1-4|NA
CASSLGEGELVLANEKLFF
TGTGCCAGCAGCTTAGGGGAGGGCGAATTGGTTTTGGCTAATGAAAAACTGTTTTTT
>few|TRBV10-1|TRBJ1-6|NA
CASNAGANSPLHF
TGCGCCAGCAATGCCGGGGCAAATTCACCCCTCCACTTT
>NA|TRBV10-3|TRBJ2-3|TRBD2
CAISEGLAGTEPSTDTQYF
TGTGCCATCAGTGAGGGACTAGCGGGGACTGAACCTAGCACAGATACGCAGTATTTT
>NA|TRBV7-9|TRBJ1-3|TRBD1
CASSDTWDRAFSGNTIYF
TGTGCCAGCAGCGACACTTGGGACAGGGCCTTTTCTGGAAACACCATATATTTT
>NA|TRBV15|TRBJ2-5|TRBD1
CATSRQTGQQETQYF
TGTGCCACCAGCAGACAGACAGGGCAGCAAGAGACCCAGTACTTC
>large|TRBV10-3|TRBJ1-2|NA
CAIMHDYGYTF
TGTGCCATCATGCACGACTATGGCTACACCTTC
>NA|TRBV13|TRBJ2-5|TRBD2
CASDDGTSGGGETQYF
TGTGCCAGCGACGACGGGACTAGCGGGGGAGGGGAGACCCAGTACTTC
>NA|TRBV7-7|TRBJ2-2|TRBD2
CASSFTRGGARTGELFF
TGTGCCAGCAGCTTTACTCGCGGGGGGGCCAGGACCGGGGAGCTGTTTTTT
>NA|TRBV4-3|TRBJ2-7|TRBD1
CASSVQTGASYEQYF
TGCGCCAGCAGCGTGCAGACAGGGGCGTCCTACGAGCAGTACTTC
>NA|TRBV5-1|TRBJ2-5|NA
CASSLDSPQTQYF
TGCGCCAGCAGCTTAGACAGTCCCCAGACCCAGTACTTC
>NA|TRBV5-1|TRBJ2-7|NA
CASSSGATGNPYEQYF
TGCGCCAGCAGCTCCGGCGCCACAGGGAATCCCTACGAGCAGTACTTC
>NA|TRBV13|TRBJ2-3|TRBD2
CASSLKLAYGTDTQYF
TGTGCCAGCAGCTTGAAACTAGCGTACGGCACAGATACGCAGTATTTT
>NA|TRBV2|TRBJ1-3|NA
CASSDPSSGNTIYF
TGTGCCAGCAGTGACCCCAGCTCTGGAAACACCATATATTTT
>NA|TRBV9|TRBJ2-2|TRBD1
CASSVGTGRHTGELFF
TGTGCCAGCAGCGTAGGGACAGGGCGTCACACCGGGGAGCTGTTTTTT
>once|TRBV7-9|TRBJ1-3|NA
CASSLVQRAGNTIYF
TGTGCCAGCAGCTTAGTCCAGAGAGCTGGAAACACCATATATTTT
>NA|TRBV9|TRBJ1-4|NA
CASSVRGVINEKLFF
TGTGCCAGCAGCGTCAGGGGCGTAATTAATGAAAAACTGTTTTTT
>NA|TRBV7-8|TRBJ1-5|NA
CASSVNEHHGNQPQHF
TGTGCCAGCAGCGTGAACGAGCACCACGGCAATCAGCCCCAGCATTTT
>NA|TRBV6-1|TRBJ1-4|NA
CASSFSRDNEKLFF
TGTGCCAGCTCCTTCTCCCGGGACAATGAAAAACTGTTTTTT
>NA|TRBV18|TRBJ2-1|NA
CASSPDLSYNEQFF
TGTGCCAGCTCCCCGGATCTCTCCTACAATGAGCAGTTCTTC
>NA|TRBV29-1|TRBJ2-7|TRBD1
CSVSGTDFSYEQYF
TGCAGCGTTTCCGGGACAGACTTCTCCTACGAGCAGTACTTC
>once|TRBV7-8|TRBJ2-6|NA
CASSPALRFSGANVLTF
TGTGCCAGCAGCCCGGCATTAAGATTCTCTGGGGCCAACGTCCTGACTTTC
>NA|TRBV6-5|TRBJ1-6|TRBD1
CASSPEGTGASPLHF
TGTGCCAGCAGCCCAGAGGGGACAGGGGCTTCACCCCTCCACTTT
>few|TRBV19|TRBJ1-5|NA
CASSAGVRQPQHF
TGTGCCAGTAGTGCAGGGGTGAGGCAGCCCCAGCATTTT
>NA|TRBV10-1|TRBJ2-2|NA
CASSEDRWNTGELFF
TGCGCCAGCAGTGAAGACAGGTGGAACACCGGGGAGCTGTTTTTT
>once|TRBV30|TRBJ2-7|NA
CACSRDAYEQYF
TGTGCCTGCAGCAGGGACGCCTACGAGCAGTACTTC
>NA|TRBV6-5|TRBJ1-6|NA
CASSYSNSPLHF
TGTGCCAGCAGTTACTCTAATTCACCCCTCCACTTT
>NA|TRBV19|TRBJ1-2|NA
CASSWAGTNYGYTF
TGTGCCAGTAGTTGGGCCGGGACAAACTATGGCTACACCTTC
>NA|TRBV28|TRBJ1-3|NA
CASSLVLNGNSENTIYF
TGTGCCAGCAGTTTAGTTTTAAATGGGAACAGCGAAAACACCATATATTTT
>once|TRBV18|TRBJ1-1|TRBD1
CASSPTGAGGGNTEAFF
TGTGCCAGCTCTCCCACAGGGGCGGGAGGAGGGAACACTGAAGCTTTCTTT
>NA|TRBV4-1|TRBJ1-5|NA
CASSQVGGKGPQHF
TGCGCCAGCAGCCAAGTCGGGGGCAAGGGGCCCCAGCATTTT
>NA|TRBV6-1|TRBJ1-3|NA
CASSRAGDSGNTIYF
TGTGCCAGCTCCCGGGCCGGGGACTCTGGAAACACCATATATTTT
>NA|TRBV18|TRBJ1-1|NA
CASSPALGLRGTEAFF
TGTGCCAGCTCACCCGCCTTGGGCCTCCGGGGGACTGAAGCTTTCTTT
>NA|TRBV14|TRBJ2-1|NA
CASSQDLKSKPFF
TGTGCCAGCAGCCAAGATTTGAAGAGTAAGCCGTTCTTC
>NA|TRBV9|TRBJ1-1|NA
CASSARLGAEAFF
TGTGCCAGCAGCGCCCGACTGGGGGCTGAAGCTTTCTTT
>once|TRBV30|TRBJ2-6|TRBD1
CAWSRGTGGSGANVLTF
TGTGCCTGGAGTCGTGGGACAGGGGGATCTGGGGCCAACGTCCTGACTTTC
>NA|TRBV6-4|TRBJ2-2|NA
CASSDSMGAGELFF
TGTGCCAGCAGTGACTCGATGGGCGCCGGGGAGCTGTTTTTT
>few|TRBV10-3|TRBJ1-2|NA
CAISEDPNYGYTF
TGTGCCATCAGTGAGGATCCTAACTATGGCTACACCTTC
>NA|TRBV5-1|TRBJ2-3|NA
CASSLDTYTDTQYF
TGCGCCAGCAGCTTGGATACTTACACAGATACGCAGTATTTT